A single sample is the source of the 17 T cell receptor beta chains below, sequenced in a study of beta chain features in type 1 diabetes. Expressed TCRB transcripts were sequenced because the entire RNA isolate underwent reverse transcription. Measured with immunoSEQ multiplex PCR; TCRdb has only the in-frame clones, and not every one. The repertoire holds hundreds of thousands of clones, with roughly a sixth as singletons. The specimen sequenced was naive CD4+ T cells from blood. These receptors were taken from a man between 18 and 35 years old in good health.

In its sample, this clone was seen a few times. This chain uses TRBV5-4 with TRBJ2-5; 7 bases align to TRBD1. The V gene's germline CDR1 is SGHNT and CDR2 YYREEE (reference sequence). The CDR3 consists of 15 residues. V trimming: 4 bases; J trimming: 3 bases; junction bases outside the gene matches: 9. The CDR3 DNA follows: TGTGCCAGCAGCAGGAGAACAGGGGCGGAAGAGACCCAGTACTTC. It specifies CASSRRTGAEETQYF.

This clone showed up just a few times. This chain connects TRBV23-1 to TRBJ2-5; D is perhaps TRBD1 (6 bases). TRBV23-1 is an ORF for which the function is uncertain. V lost 2 bases to trimming and J lost 2 bases, with 12 bases between them. The CDR3 loop spans 15 amino acids. The CDR3 coding sequence is TGCGCCAGCAGTCAAGGGGCCGGGACACAAGAGACCCAGTACTTC. Residues: CASSQGAGTQETQYF.

This clone turned up a few times. The chain carries TRBV11-2 and TRBJ1-3; 9 bases fit TRBD1. The CDR3 runs 13 residues. Germline loops: CDR1 SGHAT, CDR2 FQNNGV. V shed 6 bases and J 4 bases; nucleotides not matched to a gene: 1. The CDR3 bases are TGTGCCAGCAGAGGGACAGGGGGAAACACCATATATTTT. It codes for CASRGTGGNTIYF.

The CDR3 DNA follows: TGTGCCAGCAGACCCGTACAGGGCTACGAGCAGTACTTC. Its translation is CASRPVQGYEQYF. This chain connects TRBV25-1 to TRBJ2-7; a weak D match, TRBD1 (6 bases). Germline CDR1 MGHDK, CDR2 SYGVNS. The ends were cut back, 6 bases at V and 3 bases at J, with 12 bases in the middle. The CDR3 totals 13 residues.

The CDR3 DNA follows: TGTGCCAGCAGCTTATATGGTTTTAAAGGGGGCGCTGAACAGCCCCAGCATTTT. Protein: CASSLYGFKGGAEQPQHF. The chain employs TRBV7-9 and TRBJ1-5; 7 bases align to TRBD1. The ends lost 2 bases at V and 7 bases at J; junction bases unmatched: 17. The CDR3 is 18 residues long. Germline values: CDR1 SEHNR, CDR2 FQNEAQ (reference sequence).

This clone turned up a few times. V is TRBV9 and J is TRBJ2-4; D is perhaps TRBD2 (6 bases). Germline V gene lookup returns CDR1 SGDLS and CDR2 YYNGEE. With 4 bases removed from V and 7 bases from J, the gap between germline ends came to 12 bases. There are 13 residues in the CDR3. CDR3: CASSSGDSNIQYF. The CDR3 nucleotides are TGTGCCAGCAGCTCTGGGGACTCTAACATTCAGTACTTC.

This clone occurred a few times. CDR3 coding DNA: TGCGCCAGCAGCTTGAGGACAGGGTCCTTGAACACTGAAGCTTTCTTT. Its translation: CASSLRTGSLNTEAFF. This sequence joins TRBV5-1 and TRBJ1-1, with 8 nucleotides matching TRBD1. The CDR3 contains 16 residues. Germline lookup yields CDR1 SGHRS and CDR2 YFSETQ. J lost 0 bases, V lost 1 base, and 5 bases had no gene match.

This chain joins TRBV5-1 and TRBJ2-1; 13 nucleotides line up with TRBD2. Germline-derived CDR1 and CDR2 are SGHRS and YFSETQ. The CDR3 has 14 residues. V gave up 9 bases and J gave up 4 bases; unmatched junction bases: 4. This CDR3 is CAIPGLAGYNEQFF. In DNA form, the CDR3 reads TGCGCCATTCCGGGACTAGCGGGATACAATGAGCAGTTCTTC.

This clone has just a few counts. The chain joins TRBV6-1 to TRBJ2-2; perhaps TRBD2 as D (5 bases). This CDR3 has 15 amino acids. With 1 base removed from V and 4 bases from J, the gap between germline ends came to 10 bases. CDR1 MNHNS and CDR2 SASEGT come from the germline V gene. This chain's CDR3 is CASSEVERTTGELFF. CDR3 bases: TGTGCCAGCAGTGAAGTGGAGCGGACCACCGGGGAGCTGTTTTTT.

This clone was counted only a few times. The V call is TRBV29-1, the J call TRBJ1-1; D call uncertain. Looked up from germline, CDR1 is SQVTM and CDR2 is ANQGSEA. V was pared by 5 bases and J by 1 base, with 8 bases between. There are 12 residues in the CDR3. CDR3 protein: CSVYRQNTEAFF. CDR3 in DNA: TGCAGCGTTTATCGACAGAACACTGAAGCTTTCTTT.

This clone was observed a handful of times. The chain combines TRBV9 with TRBJ2-7; 12 bases align to TRBD2. The V and J ends lost 4 bases and 4 bases, in that order; junction bases with no gene match: 9. CDR3 length: 16 amino acids. Germline CDR1 is SGDLS and CDR2 is YYNGEE. The CDR3 is CASSPSPTSGRYEQYF. DNA of the CDR3: TGTGCCAGCAGCCCATCACCGACTAGCGGGAGATACGAGCAGTACTTC.

V and J are TRBV5-6 and TRBJ2-1; 7 positions match TRBD1. Trimming at V came to 4 bases and at J to 0 bases, leaving 7 bases not matched to a gene. The CDR3 spans 16 residues. CDR1 SGHDT and CDR2 YYEEEE come from the germline V gene. CDR3 DNA: TGTGCCAGCAGCCCTGGGACAGCTAGCTCCTACAATGAGCAGTTCTTC. Protein: CASSPGTASSYNEQFF.

The chain links TRBV9 to TRBJ2-5, with a possible D match to TRBD2 (6 bases). This CDR3 spans 14 amino acids. Germline CDR1 SGDLS, CDR2 YYNGEE. V lost 0 bases to trimming and J lost 3 bases, with 9 bases between them. The CDR3 is CASSVDPSEETQYF. The CDR3, as DNA: TGTGCCAGCAGCGTAGATCCTAGCGAAGAGACCCAGTACTTC.

The CDR3 sequence: CASSPFRDNEQFF. The CDR3 coding sequence is TGTGCCAGCTCACCATTCCGAGACAATGAGCAGTTCTTC. The V gene is TRBV18, the J gene TRBJ2-1; the D is unclear. The germline V gene encodes CDR1 KGHSH and CDR2 LQKENI. V was trimmed by 2 bases and J by 5 bases, leaving 7 bases between them. The CDR3 contains 13 residues.

This clone was picked up a small number of times. The J gene is TRBJ2-7, the V gene TRBV7-2, with TRBD1 matching 8 bases. The CDR3 covers 15 residues. Germline assignment: CDR1 SGHTA and CDR2 FQGNSA. Trimming removed 1 base from V and 3 bases from J; junction bases left unmatched: 5. The CDR3 reads CASSLVTGGHYEQYF. CDR3 DNA sequence: TGTGCCAGCAGCTTAGTAACAGGGGGTCACTACGAGCAGTACTTC.

In its sample, this clone was seen many times. The V call is TRBV4-1, the J call TRBJ2-1; possibly TRBD2 for D (5 bases). The V gene lost 4 bases and the J gene lost 12 bases, with 10 bases spanning the gap. There are 11 residues in the CDR3. The germline CDR1 and CDR2 sequences are MGHRA and YSYEKL. The CDR3 region has the DNA TGCGCCAGCAGCCCCGGGGTACGGCAGTTCTTC. This gives the protein CASSPGVRQFF.

V is TRBV11-3 and J is TRBJ2-1; tentatively, D is TRBD1 (6 bases). Germline CDR1 SGHNT, CDR2 YENEEA. The CDR3 is made up of 17 amino acids. Between the trimmed V and J ends, which lost 1 base and 4 bases, there was a span of 17 bases. Written as DNA, the CDR3 is TGTGCCAGCAGCTTAGGAGAATCCGCAACAGGGTACAATGAGCAGTTCTTC. This gives the protein CASSLGESATGYNEQFF.